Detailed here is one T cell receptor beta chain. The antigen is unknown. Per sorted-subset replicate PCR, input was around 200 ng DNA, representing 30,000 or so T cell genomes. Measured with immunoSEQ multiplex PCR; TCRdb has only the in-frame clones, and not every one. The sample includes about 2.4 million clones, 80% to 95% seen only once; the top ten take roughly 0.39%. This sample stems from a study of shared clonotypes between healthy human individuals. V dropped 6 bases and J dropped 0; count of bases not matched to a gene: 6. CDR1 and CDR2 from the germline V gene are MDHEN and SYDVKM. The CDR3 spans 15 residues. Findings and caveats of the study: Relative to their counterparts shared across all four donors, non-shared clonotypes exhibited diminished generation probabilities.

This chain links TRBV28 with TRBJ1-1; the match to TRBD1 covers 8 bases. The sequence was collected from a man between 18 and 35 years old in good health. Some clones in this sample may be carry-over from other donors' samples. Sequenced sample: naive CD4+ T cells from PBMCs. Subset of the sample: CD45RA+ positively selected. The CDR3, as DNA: TGTGCCAGCAGGCGACAGGACAGGGTGAACACTGAAGCTTTCTTT. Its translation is CASRRQDRVNTEAFF.